The rows below give T cell receptor beta chains drawn from one sample of a study of vaccination effects on CD4 cells after COVID-19. Sequenced by immunoSEQ multiplex PCR; TCRdb stores in-frame clones only, minus some. This table has about 73,000 clones, around 81% appearing once. No antigen has been identified for these receptors. The sample was CD4+ T cells from PBMCs cultured with SARS-CoV-2 spike peptides, taken before COVID-19 vaccination. These receptors all come from a human donor who received a COVID-19 vaccine. Each CDR3 is given with its conserved first and last residue. The D gene is left open where the match is weak. For some rows the clone size is stated as once, few or many, or as a class when expanded; others skip it.

D gene	clone size	V gene	CDR3 length	J gene	CDR3 protein	CDR3 DNA
TRBD2	NA	TRBV5-1	16	TRBJ2-2	CASSFLAGAFTGELFF	TGCGCCAGCAGCTTCCTAGCGGGGGCCTTCACCGGGGAGCTGTTTTTT
NA	NA	TRBV29-1	12	TRBJ1-1	CSVRDEGTEAFF	TGCAGCGTCAGGGACGAGGGCACTGAAGCTTTCTTT
NA	NA	TRBV19	13	TRBJ2-3	CASSMGRTDTQYF	TGTGCCAGTAGTATGGGGCGCACAGATACGCAGTATTTT
TRBD1	once	TRBV5-1	16	TRBJ2-2	CASSLLGQGGTGELFF	TGCGCCAGCAGCTTGCTGGGACAGGGCGGCACCGGGGAGCTGTTTTTT
TRBD2	NA	TRBV19	19	TRBJ2-2	CASSIRGLAGGPGTGELFF	TGTGCCAGTAGTATACGGGGACTAGCGGGGGGGCCGGGCACCGGGGAGCTGTTTTTT
NA	NA	TRBV18	14	TRBJ2-1	CASSPGGGNDEQFF	TGTGCCAGCTCCCCCGGAGGGGGCAACGATGAGCAGTTCTTC
NA	NA	TRBV15	14	TRBJ2-2	CATNKPVNTGELFF	TGTGCCACCAACAAACCAGTTAACACCGGGGAGCTGTTTTTT
NA	once	TRBV18	15	TRBJ2-6	CASSPGLAGANVLTF	TGTGCCAGCTCACCGGGCTTAGCGGGGGCCAACGTCCTGACTTTC
NA	NA	TRBV28	15	TRBJ2-3	CASKFMDPKGVSQYF	TGTGCCAGCAAGTTTATGGATCCTAAGGGGGTTTCGCAGTATTTT
NA	NA	TRBV19	12	TRBJ1-5	CASSTRLGPQHF	TGTGCCAGTAGTACCCGGTTGGGGCCCCAGCATTTT
NA	NA	TRBV7-2	11	TRBJ1-3	CASSRGNTIYF	TGTGCCAGCAGCAGGGGAAACACCATATATTTT
NA	NA	TRBV2	17	TRBJ1-1	CASSEYKGHTLNTEAFF	TGTGCCAGCAGTGAATATAAGGGACACACCCTAAATACTGAAGCTTTCTTT
NA	NA	TRBV6-5	13	TRBJ1-1	CASSHGQSTEAFF	TGTGCCAGCAGCCATGGACAGAGCACTGAAGCTTTCTTT
NA	NA	TRBV24-1	13	TRBJ1-5	CATSEQGNQPQHF	TGTGCCACCAGTGAACAGGGAAATCAGCCCCAGCATTTT
NA	NA	TRBV20-1	11	TRBJ1-1	CSASKGFGAFF	TGCAGTGCTAGTAAAGGGTTCGGAGCTTTCTTT
TRBD1	once	TRBV18	14	TRBJ1-2	CASSPPGQGYGYTF	TGTGCCAGCTCACCACCTGGACAGGGCTATGGCTACACCTTC
NA	once	TRBV24-1	14	TRBJ1-5	CATSGRNSNQPQHF	TGTGCCACCAGTGGGCGGAATAGCAATCAGCCCCAGCATTTT
TRBD1	once	TRBV2	15	TRBJ2-5	CASRAGDRVTETQYF	TGTGCCAGCAGGGCCGGGGACAGGGTCACTGAGACCCAGTACTTC
NA	NA	TRBV6-1	17	TRBJ2-4	CASSEASRKIAKNIQYF	TGTGCCAGCAGTGAAGCGAGTCGCAAGATAGCCAAAAACATTCAGTACTTC
TRBD2	NA	TRBV7-2	16	TRBJ2-5	CASSPRASGYQETQYF	TGTGCCAGCAGCCCCCGGGCTAGCGGTTACCAAGAGACCCAGTACTTC
NA	NA	TRBV6-4	15	TRBJ2-1	CASSLQGRSYNEQFF	TGTGCCAGCAGTTTACAGGGCCGCTCCTACAATGAGCAGTTCTTC
NA	NA	TRBV2	12	TRBJ1-1	CASTMRGTEAFF	TGTGCCAGCACTATGAGGGGCACTGAAGCTTTCTTT
NA	few	TRBV30	14	TRBJ1-1	CAWSGGGPRAEAFF	TGTGCCTGGAGCGGCGGGGGGCCCAGGGCTGAAGCTTTCTTT
NA	NA	TRBV6-1	12	TRBJ2-4	CASSEVAEIQYF	TGTGCCAGCAGTGAAGTCGCGGAAATTCAGTACTTC
NA	NA	TRBV29-1	12	TRBJ1-4	CSAWRVGEKLFF	TGCAGCGCCTGGCGGGTCGGAGAAAAACTGTTTTTT
TRBD1	NA	TRBV28	14	TRBJ1-5	CASSSQGARQPQHF	TGTGCCAGCAGCAGTCAGGGGGCACGGCAGCCCCAGCATTTT
NA	NA	TRBV5-1	17	TRBJ2-4	CASSLDDSRLAKNIQYF	TGCGCCAGCAGCTTGGATGACAGCCGCTTAGCCAAAAACATTCAGTACTTC
TRBD2	NA	TRBV9	19	TRBJ2-3	CASSSPGTSGGPEGDTQYF	TGTGCCAGCAGCAGTCCCGGGACTAGCGGGGGGCCGGAGGGAGATACGCAGTATTTT
NA	NA	TRBV4-1	13	TRBJ2-1	CASSHLQGFQQFF	TGCGCCAGCAGCCATCTACAGGGTTTTCAGCAGTTCTTC
NA	few	TRBV2	11	TRBJ1-2	CASSGQGGYTF	TGTGCCAGCAGTGGACAAGGGGGCTACACCTTC
TRBD2	NA	TRBV18	19	TRBJ2-3	CASSPLATASGRGTDTQYF	TGTGCCAGCTCACCACTGGCGACGGCTAGCGGGCGAGGCACAGATACGCAGTATTTT
NA	NA	TRBV18	14	TRBJ1-2	CASSTTMVNYGYTF	TGTGCCAGCTCTACCACCATGGTCAACTATGGCTACACCTTC
TRBD1	NA	TRBV6-2/TRBV6-3	14	TRBJ1-5	CASSRGQGDQPQHF	TGTGCCAGCAGTCGCGGACAGGGCGATCAGCCCCAGCATTTT
TRBD1	few	TRBV6-2/TRBV6-3	18	TRBJ1-5	CASSSVPGQGSRHQPQHF	TGTGCCAGCAGTTCCGTCCCGGGACAGGGGTCGAGGCATCAGCCCCAGCATTTT
TRBD1	NA	TRBV19	15	TRBJ1-3	CATWTGTSSGNTIYF	TGTGCCACTTGGACAGGGACCAGCTCTGGAAACACCATATATTTT
TRBD1	NA	TRBV5-1	20	TRBJ2-6	CASSLAGGDRAKSGANVLTF	TGCGCCAGCAGCTTGGCCGGAGGGGACAGGGCGAAATCTGGGGCCAACGTCCTGACTTTC
NA	NA	TRBV3-1/TRBV3-2	15	TRBJ1-6	CASSRPGNYNSPLHF	TGTGCCAGCAGCCGACCGGGAAACTATAATTCACCCCTCCACTTT
NA	NA	TRBV12-3/TRBV12-4	12	TRBJ1-2	CASSFGIYGYTF	TGTGCCAGCAGTTTTGGGATCTATGGCTACACCTTC
NA	NA	TRBV25-1	13	TRBJ1-2	CASSRGLNYGYTF	TGTGCCAGCAGCAGGGGTTTAAACTATGGCTACACCTTC
NA	NA	TRBV3-1/TRBV3-2	14	TRBJ1-4	CASSFFTGNEKLFF	TGTGCCAGCAGCTTTTTTACGGGGAATGAAAAACTGTTTTTT